This T cell receptor (beta chain) was recorded in a study of cytomegalovirus exposure and HLA in healthy donors. Whole-study findings and limits: Later, an analysis found that TCR clusters from the first cohort tended to co-occur in the 95 to 150 validation repertoires.

A word on this clone: What it binds is not known.

V lost 5 bases and J lost 7; bases outside the gene matches: 6. From germline, CDR1 is SGHNT and CDR2 YENEEA. This CDR3 is built from 13 residues. Clones were read by immunoSEQ multiplex PCR, and TCRdb kept only the in-frame ones, dropping some. The table includes fewer than 60,000 clones, 94% detected once. Input material: PBMCs. This clonotype originated in a woman aged 18-29 years in good health and CMV-seropositive. The V call is TRBV11-3, the J call TRBJ1-2; 8 positions match TRBD1. The chain's CDR3 is CASSPRTGSGYTF. For the CDR3, the DNA is TGTGCCAGCAGCCCGCGGACAGGGAGTGGCTACACCTTC. Full variable domain (rest looked up from reference TRBV11-3 and TRBJ1-2): EAGVVQSPRYKIIEKKQPVAFWCNPISGHNTLYWYLQNLGQGPELLIRYENEEAVDDSQLPKDRFSAERLKGVDSTLKIQPAELGDSAVYLCASSPRTGSGYTFGSGTRLTVV.